The rows below give T cell receptor beta chains drawn from one sample of a study of graft-versus-host responses after intestinal transplantation. Clones were read by immunoSEQ multiplex PCR, and TCRdb kept only the in-frame ones, dropping some. The sample lists about 85,000 clones, approximately 90% occurring once. For these receptors, no antigen is known. This specimen was unstimulated CD8+ T cells sorted from spleen or lymph node cells, taken before transplant. These receptors all come from a human donor who was the organ donor for an intestinal transplant. Both conserved end residues are part of each CDR3. A D gene is named only where the DNA matches it firmly. Where a row states a size, it is once, few, many or the class of an expanded clone; other rows omit it.

v_gene,len,j_gene,abundance,d_gene,CDR3aa,CDR3nt
TRBV5-8,14,TRBJ1-1,once,.,CASSFSGGGTEAFF,TGTGCCAGCAGCTTCAGTGGCGGGGGTACTGAAGCTTTCTTT
TRBV15,15,TRBJ2-1,.,.,CATSKARSTYNEQFF,TGTGCCACCAGCAAGGCGCGGTCAACCTACAATGAGCAGTTCTTC
TRBV14,16,TRBJ1-2,.,TRBD1,CASSHHIHRQGYGYTF,TGTGCCAGCAGCCACCACATCCATAGACAGGGATATGGCTACACCTTC
TRBV14,17,TRBJ1-1,.,TRBD1,CASSQATGLPHYTEAFF,TGTGCCAGCAGCCAGGCGACAGGGTTACCTCATTACACTGAAGCTTTCTTT
TRBV18,13,TRBJ2-7,few,.,CASSLTGPREQYF,TGTGCCAGCTCACTCACAGGGCCTCGCGAGCAGTACTTC
TRBV10-2,16,TRBJ2-1,.,.,CASSESPGAGYNEQFF,TGCGCCAGCAGTGAGTCTCCGGGGGCAGGGTACAATGAGCAGTTCTTC
TRBV21-1,17,TRBJ1-3,.,.,CASSKWKNRDRGNTIYF,TGTGCCAGCAGCAAGTGGAAAAACCGGGACAGGGGAAACACCATATATTTT
TRBV18,16,TRBJ1-5,.,TRBD1,CASSPETGPSNQPQHF,TGTGCCAGCTCACCCGAGACAGGGCCAAGCAATCAGCCCCAGCATTTT
TRBV27,16,TRBJ2-3,.,.,CASSTKTETSTDTQYF,TGTGCCAGCAGTACAAAGACAGAGACTAGCACAGATACGCAGTATTTT
TRBV9,16,TRBJ1-1,.,.,CASSPSGVRAGTEAFF,TGTGCCAGCAGCCCCAGTGGGGTCAGGGCCGGCACTGAAGCTTTCTTT
TRBV11-3,20,TRBJ2-6,.,TRBD1,CASSSRDSQLLNSGANVLTF,TGTGCCAGCAGCTCCCGGGACAGCCAACTCCTGAACTCTGGGGCCAACGTCCTGACTTTC
TRBV14,15,TRBJ1-1,.,.,CASSPLRRGWTEAFF,TGTGCCAGCAGCCCTCTTAGACGGGGGTGGACTGAAGCTTTCTTT
TRBV7-6,15,TRBJ2-1,.,TRBD1,CASSPRQGAGNEQFF,TGTGCCAGCAGCCCGAGACAGGGGGCTGGCAATGAGCAGTTCTTC
TRBV4-1,16,TRBJ2-3,.,.,CASSQEGGSGTDTQYF,TGCGCCAGCAGCCAAGAAGGGGGGAGTGGCACAGATACGCAGTATTTT
TRBV5-1,15,TRBJ2-7,.,.,CASSWDRDLSYEQYF,TGCGCCAGCAGCTGGGACCGGGACCTATCCTACGAGCAGTACTTC
TRBV2,15,TRBJ1-2,.,TRBD1,CASRGQGAEWYGYTF,TGTGCCAGCCGAGGACAGGGGGCTGAATGGTATGGCTACACCTTC
TRBV19,14,TRBJ1-3,few,TRBD1,CASSITGDGNTIYF,TGTGCCAGTAGTATAACAGGGGATGGAAACACCATATATTTT
TRBV19,14,TRBJ2-2,.,TRBD2,CASRSREAVGELFF,TGTGCCAGTAGAAGTCGGGAGGCGGTGGGGGAGCTGTTTTTT
TRBV6-5,15,TRBJ2-7,.,TRBD2,CASSYSAGGGYEQYF,TGTGCCAGCAGTTACTCTGCGGGGGGCGGGTACGAGCAGTACTTC
TRBV4-1,15,TRBJ1-1,.,.,CASSQPNRGNTEAFF,TGCGCCAGCAGCCAGCCCAATCGAGGCAACACTGAAGCTTTCTTT
TRBV7-6,15,TRBJ2-3,few,.,CASSLALPSADTQYF,TGTGCCAGCAGCTTAGCGCTCCCAAGCGCGGATACGCAGTATTTT
TRBV14,16,TRBJ2-2,.,.,CASSQGQGLNTGELFF,TGTGCCAGCAGCCAAGGACAGGGACTGAACACCGGGGAGCTGTTTTTT
TRBV6-5,15,TRBJ2-7,.,.,CASSYGVSSSYEQYF,TGTGCCAGCAGTTATGGGGTTTCAAGCTCCTACGAGCAGTACTTC
TRBV11-2,16,TRBJ2-5,.,.,CASSLLQGSYQETQYF,TGTGCCAGCAGCTTACTGCAGGGTTCGTACCAAGAGACCCAGTACTTC
TRBV19,11,TRBJ1-2,.,.,CASNTEAGYTF,TGTGCCAGTAATACGGAGGCCGGCTACACCTTC
TRBV23-1,18,TRBJ1-6,.,.,CASSGRRGALALNSPLHF,TGCGCCAGCAGTGGAAGACGGGGAGCCCTCGCCCTTAATTCACCCCTCCACTTT
TRBV6-5,15,TRBJ2-1,once,TRBD2,CASSYSSGEANEQFF,TGTGCCAGCAGTTACTCTAGCGGGGAGGCCAATGAGCAGTTCTTC
TRBV27,16,TRBJ1-5,.,.,CASSPDPGARNQPQHF,TGTGCCAGCAGTCCGGATCCGGGGGCGCGCAATCAGCCCCAGCATTTT
TRBV6-1,14,TRBJ2-7,once,.,CASSEVGRSYEQYF,TGTGCCAGCAGTGAAGTGGGGCGCTCCTACGAGCAGTACTTC
TRBV4-1,15,TRBJ2-1,.,.,CASSPRGGLINEQFF,TGCGCCAGCAGCCCGAGGGGAGGTCTTATAAATGAGCAGTTCTTC
TRBV9,15,TRBJ2-1,.,TRBD2,CASSALAGLGDEQFF,TGTGCCAGCAGCGCACTAGCGGGGCTTGGGGATGAGCAGTTCTTC
TRBV6-1,13,TRBJ1-2,.,.,CASKAALSVPYTF,TGTGCCAGCAAAGCGGCATTGAGTGTGCCCTACACCTTC
TRBV14,15,TRBJ2-5,.,.,CASSQYVWGQETQYF,TGTGCCAGCAGCCAGTATGTTTGGGGCCAAGAGACCCAGTACTTC
TRBV5-6,18,TRBJ1-1,.,.,CASSLVEFTLHLNTEAFF,TGTGCCAGCAGCTTGGTTGAATTTACCTTGCACCTGAACACTGAAGCTTTCTTT
TRBV7-8,17,TRBJ2-1,.,TRBD2,CASSLVGSGSFYNEQFF,TGTGCCAGCAGCTTAGTTGGTAGCGGGAGTTTCTACAATGAGCAGTTCTTC
TRBV19,15,TRBJ2-7,few,TRBD2,CASSPIAGGFSEQYF,TGTGCCAGTAGTCCAATAGCGGGAGGTTTTAGCGAGCAGTACTTC
TRBV5-1,15,TRBJ1-1,.,.,CASSLAGGARTEAFF,TGCGCCAGCAGCTTGGCTGGGGGGGCACGAACTGAAGCTTTCTTT
TRBV6-1,17,TRBJ2-1,.,.,CASSETPVGGPGNEQFF,TGTGCCAGCAGTGAAACTCCAGTTGGGGGGCCGGGGAATGAGCAGTTCTTC
TRBV7-3,16,TRBJ2-5,.,TRBD1,CASSPLGGQGGETQYF,TGTGCCAGCAGCCCCCTGGGGGGACAGGGTGGCGAGACCCAGTACTTC
TRBV6-1,17,TRBJ2-1,once,TRBD2,CASSGDGAGGWYNEQFF,TGTGCCAGCAGTGGCGACGGGGCGGGGGGTTGGTACAATGAGCAGTTCTTC
TRBV5-1,14,TRBJ1-1,few,.,CASRVGEGNTEAFF,TGCGCCAGCAGGGTGGGGGAGGGAAACACTGAAGCTTTCTTT
TRBV19,15,TRBJ2-7,.,TRBD2,CASTKLAGEGYEQYF,TGTGCCAGTACCAAGCTGGCGGGGGAAGGTTACGAGCAGTACTTC
TRBV30,14,TRBJ2-7,.,TRBD2,CAWSRTSGTYEQYF,TGTGCCTGGAGTCGGACTAGCGGCACCTACGAGCAGTACTTC
TRBV29-1,13,TRBJ2-1,.,.,CSALGGSYNEQFF,TGCAGCGCTCTGGGGGGCTCCTACAATGAGCAGTTCTTC
TRBV19,12,TRBJ2-1,few,.,CASSISANEQFF,TGTGCCAGTAGTATAAGCGCCAATGAGCAGTTCTTC
TRBV6-1,15,TRBJ2-1,.,.,CASSEGRTVYNEQFF,TGTGCCAGCAGTGAAGGGCGGACGGTTTACAATGAGCAGTTCTTC
TRBV5-1,15,TRBJ1-1,.,TRBD1,CASRFEEGARTEAFF,TGCGCCAGCCGGTTTGAGGAGGGGGCTCGAACTGAAGCTTTCTTT